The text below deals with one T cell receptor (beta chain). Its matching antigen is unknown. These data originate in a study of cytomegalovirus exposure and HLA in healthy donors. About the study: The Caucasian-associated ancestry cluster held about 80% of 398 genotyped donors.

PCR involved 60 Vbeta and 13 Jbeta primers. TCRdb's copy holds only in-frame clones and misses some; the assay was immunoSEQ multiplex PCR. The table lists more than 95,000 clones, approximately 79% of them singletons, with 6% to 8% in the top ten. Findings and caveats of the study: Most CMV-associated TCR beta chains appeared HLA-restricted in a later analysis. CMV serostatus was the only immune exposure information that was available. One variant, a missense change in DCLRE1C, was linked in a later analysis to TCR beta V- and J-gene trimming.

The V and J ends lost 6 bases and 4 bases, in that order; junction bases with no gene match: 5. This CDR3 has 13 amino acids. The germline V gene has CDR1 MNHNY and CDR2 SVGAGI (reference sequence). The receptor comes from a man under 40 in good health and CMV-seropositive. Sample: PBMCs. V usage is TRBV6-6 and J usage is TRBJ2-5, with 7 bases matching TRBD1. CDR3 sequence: CASRAPGGETQYF. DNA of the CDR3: TGTGCCAGCAGGGCTCCAGGGGGAGAGACCCAGTACTTC.